The present entry profiles one T cell receptor beta chain with its context. No antigen is known for it. Graves' hyperthyroidism was deemed stable given no ophthalmopathy progression within 18 months. Pregnant or lactating patients were excluded, as were those with uncontrolled infection or other autoimmune disease. The CDR3 sequence is 15 residues long. CDR1 and CDR2 from the germline V gene are SGHNT and YENEEA. V trimming: 5 bases; J trimming: 7 bases; junction bases outside the gene matches: 9. The TCR beta CDR3 regions underwent amplification using RNA transcripts as the source. HTBI primers drove first-round RT-PCR of the TCR CDR3. TCRdb re-called the multiplex PCR reads with MiXCR, one entry per CDR3 protein. The repertoire holds approximately 400,000 distinct CDR3 sequences, with around 14% as singletons. These data are taken from a study of T cells in Graves' hyperthyroidism and ophthalmopathy.

Notes on the study in general: Peripheral blood also featured most of the thyroid clonotypes expanded above 0.001.

V gene TRBV11-3 combines with J gene TRBJ2-2; 8 nucleotides line up with TRBD1. The sample comprised blood. The origin of this receptor is a woman aged 55 to 70 with Graves' hyperthyroidism. For the CDR3, the DNA is TGTGCCAGCAGCCCGCGGACAGGGTCAGGCGGGGAGCTGTTTTTT. Translated, it gives CASSPRTGSGGELFF. The variable domain in full, completed from reference TRBV11-3 and TRBJ2-2, reads EAGVVQSPRYKIIEKKQPVAFWCNPISGHNTLYWYLQNLGQGPELLIRYENEEAVDDSQLPKDRFSAERLKGVDSTLKIQPAELGDSAVYLCASSPRTGSGGELFFGEGSRLTVL.